This TCR beta chain was sequenced during a study of cytomegalovirus exposure and HLA in healthy donors. The CDR3 runs to 15 residues. Germline CDR1 is MNHNY and CDR2 is SVGAGI (reference sequence). With 7 bases clipped from V and 6 bases from J, the junction kept 10 bases outside the gene matches. The PCR was carried out with 60 Vbeta primers and 13 Jbeta primers. Only in-frame clones appear in the TCRdb table, and some are missing; sequencing was by immunoSEQ multiplex PCR. The sample includes about 140,000 clones, over 65% of them seen just once. The receptor was derived from a woman aged 30 to 39 in good health and CMV-seronegative. This chain connects TRBV6-6 to TRBJ2-1; TRBD1 matches at 9 bases. Sequenced: PBMCs. The CDR3 nucleotides are TGTGCCAGCACCCCCGGGACAGGGTTGACCAATGAGCAGTTCTTC. Amino acid sequence: CASTPGTGLTNEQFF.